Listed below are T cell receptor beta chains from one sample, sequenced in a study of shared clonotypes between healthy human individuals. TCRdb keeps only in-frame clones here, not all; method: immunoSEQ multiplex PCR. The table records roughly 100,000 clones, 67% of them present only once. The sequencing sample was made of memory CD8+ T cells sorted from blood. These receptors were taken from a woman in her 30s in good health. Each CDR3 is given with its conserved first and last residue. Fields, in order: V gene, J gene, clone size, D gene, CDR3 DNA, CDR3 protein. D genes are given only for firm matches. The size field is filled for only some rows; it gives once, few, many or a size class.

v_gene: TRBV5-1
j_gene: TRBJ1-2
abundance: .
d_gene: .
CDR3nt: TGCGCCAGCAGCCAGGACAGCTATGGCTACACCTTC
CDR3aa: CASSQDSYGYTF

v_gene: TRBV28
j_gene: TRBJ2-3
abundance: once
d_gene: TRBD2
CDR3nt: TGTGCCAGCAGTCGCACCGTAGCGGGAGTTGGCACAGATACGCAGTATTTT
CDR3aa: CASSRTVAGVGTDTQYF

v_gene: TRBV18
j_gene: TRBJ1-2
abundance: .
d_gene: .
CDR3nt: TGTGCCAGCTCACCGTCAGATGGGAATCCCTATGGCTACACCTTC
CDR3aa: CASSPSDGNPYGYTF

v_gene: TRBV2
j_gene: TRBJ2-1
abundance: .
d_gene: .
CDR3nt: TGTGCCCTGCGGGGTCTCCTCTCCAATGAGCAGTTCTTC
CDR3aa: CALRGLLSNEQFF

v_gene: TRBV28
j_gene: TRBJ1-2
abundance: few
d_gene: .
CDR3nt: TGTGCCAGCAGTCGTCCCTCCGGGTCGAAAGGCTACACCTTC
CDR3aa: CASSRPSGSKGYTF

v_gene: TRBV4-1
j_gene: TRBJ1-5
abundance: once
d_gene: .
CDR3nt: TGCGCCAGCAGCCAAGGGGATAGACAAAGCAATCAGCCCCAGCATTTT
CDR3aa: CASSQGDRQSNQPQHF

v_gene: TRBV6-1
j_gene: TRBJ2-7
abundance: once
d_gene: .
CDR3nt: TGTGCCAGCAGTGAACCGGGGGAGTACTCCTACGAGCAGTACTTC
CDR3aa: CASSEPGEYSYEQYF

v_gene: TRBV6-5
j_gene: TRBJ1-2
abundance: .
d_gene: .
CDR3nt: TGTGCCAGCAGCTTCGGTGGGGGGGTTTACTATGGCTACACCTTC
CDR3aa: CASSFGGGVYYGYTF

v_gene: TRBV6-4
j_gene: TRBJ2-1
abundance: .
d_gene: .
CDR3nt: TGTGCCAGCAGTGACGGAGGGAATGAGCAGTTCTTC
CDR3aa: CASSDGGNEQFF

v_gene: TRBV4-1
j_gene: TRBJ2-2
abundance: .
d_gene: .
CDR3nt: TGCGCCAGCAGCCGCCGGGACCGACACGGGGAGCTGTTTTTT
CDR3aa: CASSRRDRHGELFF

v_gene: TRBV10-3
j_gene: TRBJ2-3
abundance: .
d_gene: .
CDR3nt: TGTGCCGTCACCGAAGAAGTTAGCACAGATACGCAGTATTTT
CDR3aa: CAVTEEVSTDTQYF

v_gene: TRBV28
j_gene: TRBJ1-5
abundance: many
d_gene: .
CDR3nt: TGTGCCAGCAACCTTCCCTCTTTCGGAGGCAATCAGCCCCAGCATTTT
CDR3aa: CASNLPSFGGNQPQHF

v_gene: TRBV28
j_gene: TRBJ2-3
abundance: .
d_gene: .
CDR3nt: TGTGCCAGCAGTTTAAGTCGGAATAGCGGAATCACAGATACGCAGTATTTT
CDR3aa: CASSLSRNSGITDTQYF

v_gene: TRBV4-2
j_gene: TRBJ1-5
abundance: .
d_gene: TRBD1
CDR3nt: TGTGCCAGCAGCCAAGGCGGGACAGGTCTAAATCAGCCCCAGCATTTT
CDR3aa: CASSQGGTGLNQPQHF

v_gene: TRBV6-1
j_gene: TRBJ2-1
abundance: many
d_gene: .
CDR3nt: TGTGCCAGCAGTGAGGGGGCCGGGGCTAGCACGTACCCCCAGTTCTTC
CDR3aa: CASSEGAGASTYPQFF

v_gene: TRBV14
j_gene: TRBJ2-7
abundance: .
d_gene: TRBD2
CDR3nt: TGTGCCAGCAGCCAAGCGGGAATAGCGGGAGGTGGGGTCTACGAGCAGTACTTC
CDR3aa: CASSQAGIAGGGVYEQYF

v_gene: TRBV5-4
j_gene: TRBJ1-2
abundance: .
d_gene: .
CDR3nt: TGTGCCAGCAGCCCCGGCGCTTTTCCTGGCTACACCTTC
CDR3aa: CASSPGAFPGYTF

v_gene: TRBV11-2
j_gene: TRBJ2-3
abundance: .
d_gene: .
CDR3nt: TGTGCCAGCAGCTTTGACCTGAGACATACGCAGTATTTT
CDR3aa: CASSFDLRHTQYF

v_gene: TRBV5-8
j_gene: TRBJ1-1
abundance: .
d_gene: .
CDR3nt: TGTGCCAGCAGACATCATATTCAAGCGGCGAACACTGAAGCTTTCTTT
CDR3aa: CASRHHIQAANTEAFF

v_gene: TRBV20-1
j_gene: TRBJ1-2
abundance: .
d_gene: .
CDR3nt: TGCAGTGCTAGAGAAGGGGATGGCTACACCTTC
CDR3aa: CSAREGDGYTF

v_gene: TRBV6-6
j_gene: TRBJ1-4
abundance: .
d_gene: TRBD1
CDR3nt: TGTGCCAGCAGCCCCTACAGGGGAACTAATGAAAAACTGTTTTTT
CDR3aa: CASSPYRGTNEKLFF

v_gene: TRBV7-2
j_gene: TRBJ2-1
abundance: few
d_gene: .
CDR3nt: TGTGCCAGCAGCTTAGCGGGGGGGCCCTACAATGAGCAGTTCTTC
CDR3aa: CASSLAGGPYNEQFF

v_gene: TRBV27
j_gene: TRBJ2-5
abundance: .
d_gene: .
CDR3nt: TGTGCCAGCAGTTTATCGGGACCCCTTGGAGAGACCCAGTACTTC
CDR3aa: CASSLSGPLGETQYF

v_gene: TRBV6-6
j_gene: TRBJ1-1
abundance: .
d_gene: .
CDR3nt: TGTGCCAGCAGTTACGGTGGGGCGAACACTGAAGCTTTCTTT
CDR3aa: CASSYGGANTEAFF

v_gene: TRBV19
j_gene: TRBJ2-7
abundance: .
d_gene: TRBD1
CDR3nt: TGTGCCAGTAGTCCCCCCGGGACAGGGGCCTACGAGCAGTACTTC
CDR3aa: CASSPPGTGAYEQYF

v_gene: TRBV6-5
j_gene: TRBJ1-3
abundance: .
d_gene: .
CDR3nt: TGTGCCAGCAGTTACTCACGACTTCCTGGAAACACCATATATTTT
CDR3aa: CASSYSRLPGNTIYF

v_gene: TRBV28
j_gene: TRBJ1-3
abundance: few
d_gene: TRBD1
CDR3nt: TGTGCCAGCAGTTTGGGACAGTTCTCTGGAAACACCATATATTTT
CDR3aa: CASSLGQFSGNTIYF

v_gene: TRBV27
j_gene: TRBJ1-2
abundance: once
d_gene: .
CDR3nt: TGTGCCACCCGGAGCAGCTTAAACTATGGCTACACCTTC
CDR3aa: CATRSSLNYGYTF

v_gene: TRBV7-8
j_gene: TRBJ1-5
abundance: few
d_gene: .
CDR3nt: TGTGCCAGCAGCTCCCTGGGGGTGAGCAATCAGCCCCAGCATTTT
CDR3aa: CASSSLGVSNQPQHF

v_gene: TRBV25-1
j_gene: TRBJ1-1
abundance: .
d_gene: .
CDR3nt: TGTGCCAGCAGTGACCCCGGACGGTACACTGAAGCTTTCTTT
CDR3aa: CASSDPGRYTEAFF

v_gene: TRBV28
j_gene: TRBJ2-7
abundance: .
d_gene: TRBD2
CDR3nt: TGTGCCAGCAGCCATGGGTCGGGAGGAGGTTACGAGCAGTACTTC
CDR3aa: CASSHGSGGGYEQYF

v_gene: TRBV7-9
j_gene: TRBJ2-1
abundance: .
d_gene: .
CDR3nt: TGTGCCAGCAGCTTAAGCCTAGCAACTAGTCGGCGGAATGAGCAGTTCTTC
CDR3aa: CASSLSLATSRRNEQFF

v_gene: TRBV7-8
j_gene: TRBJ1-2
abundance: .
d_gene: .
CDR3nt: TGTGCCAGCAGCACACCTCCGGGCTATGGCTACACCTTC
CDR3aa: CASSTPPGYGYTF

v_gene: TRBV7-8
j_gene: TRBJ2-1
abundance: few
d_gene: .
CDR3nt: TGTGCCAGCAGCTCCTCCCCCAGTTTGGATGAGCAGTTCTTC
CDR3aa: CASSSSPSLDEQFF

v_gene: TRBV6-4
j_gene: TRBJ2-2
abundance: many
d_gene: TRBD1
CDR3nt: TGTGCCAGCAGTGGGACAGGGGACACCGGGGAGCTGTTTTTT
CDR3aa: CASSGTGDTGELFF

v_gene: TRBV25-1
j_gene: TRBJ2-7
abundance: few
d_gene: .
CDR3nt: TGTGCCAGCAAAGGGCTCCACTCCTACGAGCAGTACTTC
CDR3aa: CASKGLHSYEQYF